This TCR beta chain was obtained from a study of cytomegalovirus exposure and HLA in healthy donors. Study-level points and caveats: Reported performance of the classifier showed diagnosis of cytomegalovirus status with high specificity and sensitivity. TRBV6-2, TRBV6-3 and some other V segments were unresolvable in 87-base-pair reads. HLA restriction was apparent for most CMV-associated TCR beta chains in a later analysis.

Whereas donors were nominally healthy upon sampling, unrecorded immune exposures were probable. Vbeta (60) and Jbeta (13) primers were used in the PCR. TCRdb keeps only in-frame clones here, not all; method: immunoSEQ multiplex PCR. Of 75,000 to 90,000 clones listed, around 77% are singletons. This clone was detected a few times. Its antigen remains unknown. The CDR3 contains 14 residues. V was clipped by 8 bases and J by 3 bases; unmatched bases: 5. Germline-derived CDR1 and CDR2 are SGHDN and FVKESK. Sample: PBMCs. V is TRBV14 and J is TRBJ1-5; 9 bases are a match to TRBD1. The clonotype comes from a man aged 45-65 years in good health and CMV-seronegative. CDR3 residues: CASSRDRDNQPQHF. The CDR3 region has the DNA TGTGCCAGCTCTCGGGACAGGGACAATCAGCCCCAGCATTTT.